This TCR beta chain was obtained from a study of blood T cell repertoires in COVID-19. The assay was immunoSEQ multiplex PCR, and TCRdb's table has in-frame clones only and misses some. The table lists approximately 210,000 clones, about nine tenths of them singletons, with roughly 7.1% in the top ten. The CDR3 consists of 13 residues. Trimming shortened V by 2 bases and J by 10 bases, and 11 bases separated the two germline ends. In germline, CDR1 is MNHNS, CDR2 SASEGT. The chain recombines TRBV6-1 with TRBJ1-4, with D maybe TRBD1 (5 bases). The TCR originated in a man younger than 45 in a cohort exposed to, infected with or recovered from COVID-19 (not recorded which). The sequenced sample was PBMCs or T cells enriched from blood (not recorded which). CDR3 nucleotides: TGTGCCAGCAGTGAACCGGTGGGGGGAAAACTGTTTTTT. Translated, it gives CASSEPVGGKLFF.